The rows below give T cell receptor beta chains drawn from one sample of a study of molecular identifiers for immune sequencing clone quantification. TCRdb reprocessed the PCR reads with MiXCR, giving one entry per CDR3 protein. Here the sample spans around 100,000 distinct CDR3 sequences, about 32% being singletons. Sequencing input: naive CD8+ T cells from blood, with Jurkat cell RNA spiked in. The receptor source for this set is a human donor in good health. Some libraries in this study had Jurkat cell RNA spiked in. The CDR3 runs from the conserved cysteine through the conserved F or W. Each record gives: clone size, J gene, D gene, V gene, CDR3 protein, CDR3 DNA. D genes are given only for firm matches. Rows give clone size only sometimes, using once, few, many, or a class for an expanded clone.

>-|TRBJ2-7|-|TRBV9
CASSVGQGRSYEQYF
TGTGCCAGCAGCGTAGGCCAAGGGAGGTCCTACGAGCAGTACTTC
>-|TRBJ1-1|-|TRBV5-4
CASSLGIRVGTPEAFF
TGTGCCAGCAGCTTGGGGATCAGGGTTGGGACCCCTGAAGCTTTCTTT
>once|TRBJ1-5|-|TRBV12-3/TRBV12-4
CASSLGSNQLQHF
TGTGCCAGCAGTTTGGGAAGCAATCAGCTCCAGCATTTT
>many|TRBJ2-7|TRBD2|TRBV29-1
CSVVTLAGAYEQYF
TGCAGCGTCGTCACACTAGCGGGGGCCTACGAGCAGTACTTC
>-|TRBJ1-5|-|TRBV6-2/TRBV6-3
CASTLGWNQPQHF
TGTGCCAGCACCCTGGGATGGAATCAGCCCCAGCATTTT
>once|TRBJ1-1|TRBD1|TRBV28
CAISGTGNTEAFF
TGTGCCATTTCCGGGACAGGGAACACTGAAGCTTTCTTT
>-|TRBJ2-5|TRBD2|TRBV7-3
CASSPSGGGGETQYF
TGTGCCAGCAGCCCTTCTGGCGGGGGAGGAGAGACCCAGTACTTC
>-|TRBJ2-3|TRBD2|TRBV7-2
CASSVALAGADTQYF
TGTGCCAGCAGCGTCGCGCTAGCGGGAGCAGATACGCAGTATTTT
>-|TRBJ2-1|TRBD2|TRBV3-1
CASSRGGGHNEQFF
TGTGCCAGCAGCCGCGGGGGGGGTCACAATGAGCAGTTCTTC
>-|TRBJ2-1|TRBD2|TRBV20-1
CSARVGTSNEQFF
TGCAGTGCTAGAGTGGGGACTAGCAATGAGCAGTTCTTC
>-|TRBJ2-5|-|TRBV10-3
CAISESGGQETQYF
TGTGCCATCAGTGAGTCAGGGGGCCAAGAGACCCAGTACTTC
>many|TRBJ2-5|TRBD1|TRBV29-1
CSARDRFQETQYF
TGCAGCGCCCGGGACAGATTTCAAGAGACCCAGTACTTC
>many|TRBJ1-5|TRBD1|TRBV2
CASRQGTGVGQPQHF
TGTGCCAGCAGACAAGGGACAGGGGTTGGTCAGCCCCAGCATTTT
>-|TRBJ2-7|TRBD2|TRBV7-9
CASSWRDTGTSDEQYF
TGTGCCAGCAGCTGGCGGGACACCGGGACTAGTGACGAGCAGTACTTC
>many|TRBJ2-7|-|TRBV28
CASSWRDSEQYF
TGTGCCAGCAGTTGGCGGGACTCGGAGCAGTACTTC
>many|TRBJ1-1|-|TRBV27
CASSLGEEAFF
TGTGCCAGCAGTTTAGGGGAAGAAGCTTTCTTT
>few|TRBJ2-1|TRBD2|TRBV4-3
CASSHLAGGPWSNEQFF
TGCGCCAGCAGCCATCTAGCGGGAGGGCCGTGGTCCAATGAGCAGTTCTTC
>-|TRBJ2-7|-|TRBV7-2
CASSLGGPTLEQYF
TGTGCCAGCAGCTTAGGCGGGCCCACACTCGAGCAGTACTTC
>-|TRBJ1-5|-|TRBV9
CASSVGPNQPQHF
TGTGCCAGCAGCGTAGGGCCCAATCAGCCCCAGCATTTT
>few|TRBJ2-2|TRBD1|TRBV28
CASSLPLTTGVGTGELFF
TGTGCCAGCAGTTTGCCCCTGACTACAGGGGTGGGCACCGGGGAGCTGTTTTTT